The entry that follows covers one TCR beta chain sequence. Its antigen is not identified. Trimming cost V 4 bases and J 5 bases, with 22 bases left between them. The CDR3 length is 16 residues. The germline CDR1 and CDR2 sequences are SGHNT and YYREEE (reference sequence). The data derive from a study of T cells after yellow fever vaccination. General study findings and limits: Repertoires sorted by FACS could include abundant clonotypes that are contaminants from the bulk population. Clones from primary vaccination mostly reappeared after the booster (about 97% CD4, less than 90% CD8). Although the secondary response was weaker, it peaked faster, at day 5 versus 15.

TCRdb called the 5' RACE reads again in MiXCR, with one record for every CDR3 protein. The table records a few hundred thousand distinct CDR3 sequences, roughly 8.6% of them present only once. This TCR came from a young man who received the YFV17D yellow fever vaccine. The genes are TRBV5-4 and TRBJ2-7, with D possibly TRBD2 on 6 matching bases. The sequencing used PBMCs, collected roughly seven weeks after the first yellow fever vaccination. The CDR3 sequence is CASSPKVGGNLHEQYV. The CDR3 region has the DNA TGTGCCAGCAGCCCGAAGGTGGGGGGAAACCTACACGAGCAGTACGTC.